This TCR beta chain stems from a study of CD8 T cells in Susac syndrome. Study results and caveats: The study conceded that its TCR sequencing and HLA analysis involved relatively few individuals.

An amount of RNA that ranged from roughly 0.5 to 1 ug was reverse transcribed with random hexamers. Amplification of TCR beta CDR3 across 54 Vbeta and 13 Jbeta was performed with immunoSEQ multiplex PCR. TCRdb ran MiXCR on the immunoSEQ multiplex PCR reads and lists one entry per CDR3 protein. In the table there are some 180,000 distinct CDR3 sequences, about 95% of which are singletons. In regard to this clonotype: What it recognizes is unknown.

In germline, CDR1 is KGHSH, CDR2 LQKENI. J was trimmed by 7 bases and V by 4 bases; bases with no gene match: 13. This CDR3 region has 17 residues. Healthy donors constituted the control group, matched for age and sex. The sample taken for sequencing was CD4+ T cells from PBMCs. V and J are TRBV18 and TRBJ2-1; 10 positions agree with TRBD2. This clonotype originated in a human donor in good health. The CDR3: CASSLRLGLAGVNEQFF. For the CDR3, the DNA is TGTGCCAGCTCACTCCGGTTGGGTCTAGCGGGAGTTAATGAGCAGTTCTTC.